What follows are 5 T cell receptor beta chains derived from one specimen sequenced in a study of CD8+ T cells in alopecia areata. It was cDNA, reverse transcribed from extracted RNA, that served as the sequencing template. Assay used: immunoSEQ multiplex PCR; TCRdb lists only in-frame clones, some missing. The data hold some 200,000 clones, with 45% to 70% observed a single time. Sequences were obtained from CD8+ T cells sorted from blood. Receptors originate from a human donor in good health.

This clone showed up just a few times. The chain uses TRBV7-9 and TRBJ1-1; no clear D. Per the germline V gene, CDR1 is SEHNR and CDR2 is FQNEAQ (reference sequence). The CDR3 consists of 11 residues. V was pared by 3 bases and J by 7 bases, with 6 bases between. The CDR3: CASSFRDEAFF. In DNA, the CDR3 is TGTGCCAGCAGCTTTAGGGATGAAGCTTTCTTT.

The genes are TRBV6-6 and TRBJ1-1, with D unclear. V shed 0 bases and J shed 4 bases, with 9 bases lying between them. The CDR3 covers 14 residues. Germline CDR1 reads MNHNY; CDR2 reads SVGAGI (reference sequence). CDR3 bases: TGTGCCAGCAGTTACTCCCCCGGAGGCACTGAAGCTTTCTTT. This codes for CASSYSPGGTEAFF.

The chain joins TRBV27 to TRBJ2-7; D unclear. This CDR3 comprises 15 residues. Trimming took 4 bases from V and 2 from J, leaving 15 bases between them. Germline assignment: CDR1 MNHEY and CDR2 SMNVEV (reference sequence). The CDR3 coding sequence is TGTGCCAGCAGTTACACCGCCCGGATAGCCTACGAGCAGTACTTC. Translated: CASSYTARIAYEQYF.

This clone was counted once. The V and J genes are TRBV6-5 and TRBJ2-5; D ambiguous. The V gene's germline CDR1 is MNHEY and CDR2 SVGAGI. This CDR3 contains 14 residues. Between the trimmed V and J ends, which lost 6 bases and 1 base, there was a span of 12 bases. The CDR3 protein is CASRHRGPQETQYF. CDR3 bases: TGTGCCAGCAGACACCGAGGACCCCAAGAGACCCAGTACTTC.

The CDR3 loop reads CARDAQRVNTIYF. CDR3 sequence (DNA): TGTGCCAGGGACGCCCAGAGGGTCAACACCATATATTTT. The chain recombines TRBV2 with TRBJ1-3, with unresolved D. The CDR3 is 13 residues long. Germline CDR1 is SNHLY and CDR2 is FYNNEI. V gave up 9 bases and J gave up 7 bases, with 16 bases separating them. Full variable domain (remainder filled in from reference TRBV2 and TRBJ1-3): EPEVTQTPSHQVTQMGQEVILRCVPISNHLYFYWYRQILGQKVEFLVSFYNNEISEKSEIFDDQFSVERPDGSNFTLKIRSTKLEDSAMYFCARDAQRVNTIYFGEGSWLTVV.